Sequencing of this T cell receptor (beta chain) was carried out in a study of blood T cell repertoires in COVID-19. In the study overall: Sites in the United States, Italy and Spain provided acute and convalescent COVID-19 samples. Sources were T cells, B-cell-depleted T cells, or PBMCs; the material itself was cDNA or gDNA.

The junction had 4 bases not matched to a gene; V was cut back by 7 bases and J by 6 bases. Germline V lookup: CDR1 SNHLY, CDR2 FYNNEI. This CDR3 is built from 14 residues. Either two negative PCRs, clearance, or symptom resolution qualified Cohort 3 donors as recovered. Methods used by the authors: Reference gene primer amplification yielded estimated nucleated cell counts. Using immunoSEQ multiplex PCR, the repertoire was profiled, and TCRdb retains in-frame clones only, with some absent. V and J calls plus clone size are reproduced from that table; the DNA served to infer D and trimming. The data contain about 320,000 clones, 87% of them seen just once; the ten biggest clones take up approximately 5.3%.

The chain uses TRBV2 and TRBJ1-5; 12 bases map to TRBD1. The sequence came from a woman aged 30 to 39 who had recovered from COVID-19. Sequencing was carried out using PBMCs or T cells enriched from blood (not recorded which). CDR3 DNA: TGTGCCAGCACCCGGGACAGGGGGCTTCAGCCCCAGCATTTT. It yields the protein CASTRDRGLQPQHF.